One and the same sample provided the 17 T cell receptor beta chains below, sequenced in a study of OX40 agonist ivuxolimab in advanced cancers. Sequencing used immunoSEQ multiplex PCR; TCRdb keeps in-frame clones, though not all of them. The sample contains about 38,000 clones, nearly 85% of which appear only once. The input for sequencing was CD4+ or CD8+ T cells sorted from blood, taken in a trial of the OX40 agonist ivuxolimab. The receptors here all came from an adult with an advanced solid tumor such as melanoma, head and neck, liver or kidney cancer.

This clone was observed a single time. The chain couples TRBV2 to TRBJ2-1, with 10 positions matching TRBD1. The germline gives CDR1 SNHLY, CDR2 FYNNEI. V dropped 8 bases and J dropped 2; count of bases not matched to a gene: 9. The CDR3 extends over 16 amino acids. This chain's CDR3 is CASSKRGTGAYNEQFF. CDR3 nucleotide sequence: TGTGCCAGCTCCAAGAGGGGGACAGGGGCCTACAATGAGCAGTTCTTC.

The chain joins TRBV5-1 to TRBJ1-2; 7 bases line up with TRBD1. Germline V CDR1 and CDR2: SGHRS, YFSETQ. The CDR3 spans 19 residues. After removal of 1 base from V and 5 bases from J, the junction contained 20 bases not matched to a gene. The CDR3 DNA reads as TGCGCCAGCAGCTTGTCAATGGGGACAGATCAGGGTTTGTCTTATGGCTACACCTTC. This codes for CASSLSMGTDQGLSYGYTF.

This chain uses TRBV29-1 with TRBJ2-5; D is unclear. The germline V gene encodes CDR1 SQVTM and CDR2 ANQGSEA. V lost 3 bases and J 6 bases, leaving 14 bases between the germline ends. The CDR3 runs 13 residues. In DNA, the CDR3 is TGCAGCGTTGACTCAGCTTCCCTCCAGACCCAGTACTTC. This translates into CSVDSASLQTQYF.

This clone has just a few counts. The chain has TRBV27 and TRBJ2-3; possible D gene TRBD1, 7 bases. Germline CDR1 reads MNHEY; CDR2 reads SMNVEV (reference sequence). V gave up 3 bases and J gave up 5 bases, with 9 bases separating them. The CDR3 totals 13 residues. CDR3 nucleotide sequence: TGTGCCAGCAGTTTCCAGGGGGGAGATACGCAGTATTTT. As protein: CASSFQGGDTQYF.

The rearrangement joins TRBV10-3 to TRBJ2-7, with 10 bases matching TRBD1. The CDR3 is 16 residues long. Unmatched junction bases numbered 4, after V lost 0 bases and J lost 2 bases. CDR1 is ENHRY and CDR2 is SYGVKD in the germline V gene. CDR3 in amino acids: CAISESDRGAPYEQYF. CDR3 bases: TGTGCCATCAGTGAGTCGGACAGGGGGGCCCCCTACGAGCAGTACTTC.

The CDR3 reads CASSSLAGKYEQYF. The CDR3 nucleotides are TGTGCCAGCAGTTCTCTAGCGGGTAAATACGAGCAGTACTTC. The gene calls are TRBV28 and TRBJ2-5, with 8 bases lining up with TRBD2. The DNA end is more similar to TRBJ2-7, so the J call may be wrong. The CDR3 sequence is 14 residues long. Germline V lookup: CDR1 MDHEN, CDR2 SYDVKM.

This chain uses TRBV2 with TRBJ1-4, with 12 positions matching TRBD1. After removal of 6 bases from V and 0 bases from J, the junction contained 2 bases not matched to a gene. Per germline, CDR1 SNHLY and CDR2 FYNNEI. CDR3 length: 16 amino acids. The CDR3 reads CASSRDRGPTNEKLFF. For the CDR3, the DNA is TGTGCCAGCAGCCGGGACAGGGGGCCAACTAATGAAAAACTGTTTTTT.

The gene calls are TRBV9 and TRBJ2-1; D may match TRBD1 or TRBD2 (5 bases each). This CDR3 region has 15 residues. Germline V CDR1 and CDR2: SGDLS, YYNGEE. The ends were cut back, 3 bases at V and 5 bases at J, with 15 bases in the middle. The DNA for the CDR3 is TGTGCCAGCAGCGCCACCGGTGGGGGAAACAATGAGCAGTTCTTC. This gives the protein CASSATGGGNNEQFF. The entire variable domain, with the rest obtained from reference TRBV9 and TRBJ2-1, is as follows: DSGVTQTPKHLITATGQRVTLRCSPRSGDLSVYWYQQSLDQGLQFLIQYYNGEERAKGNILERFSAQQFPDLHSELNLSSLELGDSALYFCASSATGGGNNEQFFGPGTRLTVL.

The V and J genes are TRBV7-3 and TRBJ2-3; 7 bases are shared with TRBD1. Germline V gene sequence: CDR1 SGHTA, CDR2 FQGTGA. J gave up 5 bases and V 1 base, and 0 bases lay outside the gene matches. This CDR3 has 13 amino acids. CDR3 bases: TGTGCCAGCAGCTTAAGGGACAGAGATACGCAGTATTTT. Its translation is CASSLRDRDTQYF.

This clone occurred once. This chain joins TRBV28 and TRBJ2-5; the D is unclear. In germline, CDR1 is MDHEN, CDR2 SYDVKM. The CDR3 runs to 16 residues. V lost 2 bases and J lost 4, with 17 bases in between. For the CDR3, the DNA is TGTGCCAGCAGTTTAGGCCGGACGGTCGGACGAGAGACCCAGTACTTC. The encoded protein is CASSLGRTVGRETQYF.

This chain uses TRBV28 with TRBJ2-3; no reliable D call. Per the germline V gene, CDR1 is MDHEN and CDR2 is SYDVKM. The CDR3 totals 15 residues. Deletions cut 4 bases from V and 0 bases from J, with 11 bases between. This chain's CDR3 is CASSSLGQSTDTQYF. DNA for the CDR3: TGTGCCAGCAGTTCCCTCGGCCAAAGCACAGATACGCAGTATTTT.

The CDR3 DNA sequence: TGTGCCAGCAGCTTAGCTCGGCACTCTGGAAACACCATATATTTT. Encoded protein: CASSLARHSGNTIYF. The genes are TRBV7-3 and TRBJ1-3; D is unresolved. The CDR3 loop spans 15 amino acids. V lost 2 bases to trimming and J lost 0 bases, with 8 bases between them. Germline V gene data show CDR1 as SGHTA and CDR2 as FQGTGA.

This chain connects TRBV4-3 to TRBJ2-3, with TRBD2 matching over 7 bases. The CDR3 has 13 amino acids. V lost 4 bases to trimming and J lost 4 bases; unmatched junction nucleotides: 2. Germline V gene sequence: CDR1 LGHNA, CDR2 YSLEER. This CDR3 is CASSLGRSDTQYF. The CDR3 bases are TGCGCCAGCAGCCTCGGGAGGTCAGATACGCAGTATTTT.

The rearrangement uses TRBV28 and TRBJ1-5, with D tentatively TRBD1 (6 bases). Germline CDR1 is MDHEN and CDR2 is SYDVKM. The V and J ends lost 2 bases and 0 bases respectively, with 11 bases between them. The CDR3 is made up of 16 amino acids. CDR3 sequence reads: CASSLTTGYSNQPQHF. CDR3 sequence (DNA): TGTGCCAGCAGTTTAACGACAGGCTATAGCAATCAGCCCCAGCATTTT.

The gene calls are TRBV6-1 and TRBJ2-7, with D tentatively TRBD1 (6 bases). This CDR3 has 13 amino acids. The V end lost 2 bases, the J end lost 7 bases, and 12 bases lay between the germline ends. Germline V gene data show CDR1 as MNHNS and CDR2 as SASEGT. CDR3 DNA: TGTGCCAGCAGTGAATCTCAGGGGTGGGAGCAGTACTTC. This codes for CASSESQGWEQYF.

V gene TRBV7-2 combines with J gene TRBJ1-6; the match to TRBD1 covers 8 bases. The V and J ends lost 4 bases and 5 bases, in that order; junction bases with no gene match: 7. CDR3 length: 16 amino acids. The germline V gene encodes CDR1 SGHTA and CDR2 FQGNSA. DNA of the CDR3: TGTGCCAGCAGCTATTTAGGACAGGGAAATAATTCACCCCTCCACTTT. Residues: CASSYLGQGNNSPLHF. The full variable domain, with the rest looked up from reference TRBV7-2 and TRBJ1-6, is GAGVSQSPSNKVTEKGKDVELRCDPISGHTALYWYRQSLGQGLEFLIYFQGNSAPDKSGLPSDRFSAERTGGSVSTLTIQRTQQEDSAVYLCASSYLGQGNNSPLHFGNGTRLTVT.

The rearrangement links TRBV7-2 to TRBJ2-7; a possible D gene is TRBD2 (6 bases). Germline lookup yields CDR1 SGHTA and CDR2 FQGNSA. This CDR3 contains 15 residues. The V end was cut by 1 base, the J end by 4 bases, with 14 bases between. DNA of the CDR3: TGTGCCAGCAGCTTAGACGGGACTCCAATTTACGAGCAGTACTTC. It codes for CASSLDGTPIYEQYF.